Listed below are T cell receptor beta chains from one sample, sequenced in a study of monozygotic twins with cystic fibrosis. Measured with immunoSEQ multiplex PCR; TCRdb has only the in-frame clones, and not every one. This table has around 34,000 clones, roughly 90% appearing once. Specimen: blood. These receptors all stem from a girl aged 2-10 years with cystic fibrosis. The CDR3 runs from the conserved cysteine through the conserved F or W. The D gene is left open where the match is weak. Where a row states a size, it is once, few, many or the class of an expanded clone; other rows omit it.

J gene: TRBJ1-3
CDR3 length: 14
D gene: .
V gene: TRBV4-1
clone size: .
CDR3 DNA: TGCGCCAGCAGTCCCCGGGGCGCCCGGATCGCCATATATTTT
CDR3 protein: CASSPRGARIAIYF

J gene: TRBJ1-4
CDR3 length: 15
D gene: .
V gene: TRBV4-1
clone size: .
CDR3 DNA: TGCGCCAGCAGCCAAGCCGGGACGGCAAATGAAAAACTGTTTTTT
CDR3 protein: CASSQAGTANEKLFF

J gene: TRBJ1-1
CDR3 length: 12
D gene: .
V gene: TRBV11-2
clone size: .
CDR3 DNA: TGTGCCAGCAGCTTAGTGGGGATGGGGGCTTTCTTT
CDR3 protein: CASSLVGMGAFF

J gene: TRBJ1-1
CDR3 length: 14
D gene: .
V gene: TRBV5-8
clone size: .
CDR3 DNA: TGTGCCAGCAGCTCGGGACTGTTGAACACTGAAGCTTTCTTT
CDR3 protein: CASSSGLLNTEAFF

J gene: TRBJ2-3
CDR3 length: 13
D gene: .
V gene: TRBV10-1
clone size: .
CDR3 DNA: TGCGCCAGCAGTGAGCAGTACACAGATACGCAGTATTTT
CDR3 protein: CASSEQYTDTQYF

J gene: TRBJ1-2
CDR3 length: 12
D gene: .
V gene: TRBV28
clone size: .
CDR3 DNA: TGTGCCAGCAGTTTAGGGGGCGGTGGCTACACCTTC
CDR3 protein: CASSLGGGGYTF

J gene: TRBJ2-2
CDR3 length: 15
D gene: TRBD2
V gene: TRBV6-4
clone size: .
CDR3 DNA: TGTGCCAGCAGTGACTCGACTAGCAACACCGGGGAGCTGTTTTTT
CDR3 protein: CASSDSTSNTGELFF

J gene: TRBJ2-7
CDR3 length: 13
D gene: .
V gene: TRBV18
clone size: .
CDR3 DNA: TGTGCCAGCTCCGGCGAGGTTACCTACGAGCAGTACTTC
CDR3 protein: CASSGEVTYEQYF

J gene: TRBJ2-1
CDR3 length: 17
D gene: TRBD2
V gene: TRBV27
clone size: .
CDR3 DNA: TGTGCCAGCAGACAGCGGGGAGCGGGAGTCGGTTACAATGAGCAGTTCTTC
CDR3 protein: CASRQRGAGVGYNEQFF

J gene: TRBJ2-2
CDR3 length: 12
D gene: .
V gene: TRBV19
clone size: .
CDR3 DNA: TGTGCCGTGGGGAAGAGCACCGGGGAGCTGTTTTTT
CDR3 protein: CAVGKSTGELFF

J gene: TRBJ1-6
CDR3 length: 14
D gene: .
V gene: TRBV5-4
clone size: .
CDR3 DNA: TGTGCCAGCAGCGCCGCCCAGGGTGAATCACCCCTCCACTTT
CDR3 protein: CASSAAQGESPLHF

J gene: TRBJ1-1
CDR3 length: 13
D gene: .
V gene: TRBV19
clone size: .
CDR3 DNA: TGTGCCAGTAGTAGCCAAGCGAACACTGAAGCTTTCTTT
CDR3 protein: CASSSQANTEAFF

J gene: TRBJ2-6
CDR3 length: 16
D gene: TRBD1
V gene: TRBV14
clone size: once
CDR3 DNA: TGTGCCAGCAGCCACCACAGGGGCGGTGGGGCCAACGTCCTGACTTTC
CDR3 protein: CASSHHRGGGANVLTF

J gene: TRBJ2-7
CDR3 length: 14
D gene: TRBD1
V gene: TRBV7-2
clone size: .
CDR3 DNA: TGTGCCAACAGCTCGACAGGGCTCCCCTACGAGCAGTACTTC
CDR3 protein: CANSSTGLPYEQYF

J gene: TRBJ2-1
CDR3 length: 14
D gene: .
V gene: TRBV19
clone size: .
CDR3 DNA: TGTGCCAGTACCGCAGGGAGCTCCTACAATGAGCAGTTCTTC
CDR3 protein: CASTAGSSYNEQFF

J gene: TRBJ2-3
CDR3 length: 14
D gene: .
V gene: TRBV7-2
clone size: .
CDR3 DNA: TGTGCCAGCAGCTTACAAGTAGGCACAGATACGCAGTATTTT
CDR3 protein: CASSLQVGTDTQYF

J gene: TRBJ1-4
CDR3 length: 12
D gene: .
V gene: TRBV5-6
clone size: .
CDR3 DNA: TGTGCCAGCAGCTCATCAAGCGAAAAACTGTTTTTT
CDR3 protein: CASSSSSEKLFF

J gene: TRBJ1-5
CDR3 length: 14
D gene: .
V gene: TRBV5-1
clone size: .
CDR3 DNA: TGCGCCAGCAGCTTGGACCCGGGGGTTCAGCCCCAGCATTTT
CDR3 protein: CASSLDPGVQPQHF

J gene: TRBJ2-7
CDR3 length: 15
D gene: TRBD1
V gene: TRBV5-4
clone size: .
CDR3 DNA: TGTGCCAGCAGCCGCCCCGGGACAGACTCCTACGAGCAGTACTTC
CDR3 protein: CASSRPGTDSYEQYF

J gene: TRBJ1-2
CDR3 length: 15
D gene: TRBD1
V gene: TRBV5-4
clone size: .
CDR3 DNA: TGTGCCAGCAGCCAACGGGACAGGGTGTCGGATGGCTACACCTTC
CDR3 protein: CASSQRDRVSDGYTF

J gene: TRBJ2-7
CDR3 length: 15
D gene: TRBD2
V gene: TRBV6-6
clone size: once
CDR3 DNA: TGTGCCAGCAGGCCGAGCGGGGGAGGGACCTACGAGCAGTACTTC
CDR3 protein: CASRPSGGGTYEQYF

J gene: TRBJ2-7
CDR3 length: 14
D gene: .
V gene: TRBV19
clone size: .
CDR3 DNA: TGTGCCAGTAGTAGTCCCGGACAGACCTACGAGCAGTACTTC
CDR3 protein: CASSSPGQTYEQYF

J gene: TRBJ2-3
CDR3 length: 16
D gene: TRBD1
V gene: TRBV5-1
clone size: once
CDR3 DNA: TGCGCCAGCAGCGGCCGACAGGGTGCTAGCACAGATACGCAGTATTTT
CDR3 protein: CASSGRQGASTDTQYF

J gene: TRBJ1-2
CDR3 length: 16
D gene: TRBD1
V gene: TRBV19
clone size: .
CDR3 DNA: TGTGCCAGTAGTATAACGACAGGGATTACTAACTATGGCTACACCTTC
CDR3 protein: CASSITTGITNYGYTF

J gene: TRBJ1-2
CDR3 length: 14
D gene: .
V gene: TRBV27
clone size: .
CDR3 DNA: TGTGCCAGCAGTTTGATGACAGATTACTATGGCTACACCTTC
CDR3 protein: CASSLMTDYYGYTF

J gene: TRBJ1-4
CDR3 length: 13
D gene: .
V gene: TRBV5-5
clone size: .
CDR3 DNA: TGTGCCAGCAGCCGGGACCGTGTGAAAAAACTGTTTTTT
CDR3 protein: CASSRDRVKKLFF

J gene: TRBJ2-7
CDR3 length: 16
D gene: TRBD2
V gene: TRBV6-1
clone size: .
CDR3 DNA: TGTGCCAGCAGTGAAGTTGGTAGCGGGGGGACCTACGAGCAGTACTTC
CDR3 protein: CASSEVGSGGTYEQYF

J gene: TRBJ1-6
CDR3 length: 14
D gene: .
V gene: TRBV11-2
clone size: .
CDR3 DNA: TGTGCCAGCAGCCGGGTGGGTGGGAATTCACCCCTCCACTTT
CDR3 protein: CASSRVGGNSPLHF

J gene: TRBJ2-4
CDR3 length: 18
D gene: TRBD1
V gene: TRBV4-2
clone size: .
CDR3 DNA: TGTGCCAGCAGCCAAGGTCTGGTTAATAGAGGGACAGATTTAATTCAGTACTTC
CDR3 protein: CASSQGLVNRGTDLIQYF

J gene: TRBJ2-5
CDR3 length: 16
D gene: TRBD2
V gene: TRBV5-4
clone size: .
CDR3 DNA: TGTGCCAGCAGCCCTAGACTAGCGGGACTCCAAGAGACCCAGTACTTC
CDR3 protein: CASSPRLAGLQETQYF

J gene: TRBJ1-4
CDR3 length: 16
D gene: TRBD1
V gene: TRBV7-9
clone size: .
CDR3 DNA: TGTGCCAGCAGCCCCCCGGGGACAGGGGTTAATGAAAAACTGTTTTTT
CDR3 protein: CASSPPGTGVNEKLFF

J gene: TRBJ1-3
CDR3 length: 14
D gene: .
V gene: TRBV19
clone size: .
CDR3 DNA: TGTGCCAGTACCTCAGGCTCCTCTGGAAACACCATATATTTT
CDR3 protein: CASTSGSSGNTIYF

J gene: TRBJ2-7
CDR3 length: 12
D gene: .
V gene: TRBV30
clone size: .
CDR3 DNA: TGTGCCTGGAGTCAGGAGGGGTACGAGCAGTACTTC
CDR3 protein: CAWSQEGYEQYF

J gene: TRBJ1-1
CDR3 length: 13
D gene: .
V gene: TRBV9
clone size: few
CDR3 DNA: TGTGCCAGCAGCGGGACACTTGACACTGAAGCTTTCTTT
CDR3 protein: CASSGTLDTEAFF